These 10 T cell receptor beta chains originate from one sample sequenced in a study of T cell responses to AZD1222 COVID-19 vaccine. TCRdb keeps only in-frame clones here, not all; method: immunoSEQ multiplex PCR. The sample has about 76,000 clones; more than 70% are singletons. The sequencing used peripheral blood, collected on day 0 of AZD1222 vaccination. All receptors come from an adult in good health.

V and J are TRBV28 and TRBJ2-3, with 10 positions matching TRBD2. The junction had 8 bases not matched to a gene; V was cut back by 6 bases and J by 2 bases. The CDR3 contains 16 residues. Germline CDR1 is MDHEN and CDR2 is SYDVKM. The CDR3: CASSPQLAGFTDTQYF. The CDR3 region has the DNA TGTGCCAGCAGCCCCCAACTAGCGGGGTTCACAGATACGCAGTATTTT.

This chain uses TRBV19 with TRBJ1-6; D is undetermined. V lost 7 bases and J lost 8, with 21 bases in between. The CDR3 covers 16 residues. In germline, CDR1 is LNHDA, CDR2 SQIVND (reference sequence). The CDR3 nucleotides are TGTGCCAGTACCCCCCGTCGAGACCCTGCGGATTCACCCCTCCACTTT. This codes for CASTPRRDPADSPLHF.

This chain's CDR3 is CASTVSGANVLTF. CDR3 bases: TGTGCCAGCACCGTTTCTGGGGCCAACGTCCTGACTTTC. The chain employs TRBV11-2 and TRBJ2-6, with D unresolved. The germline CDR1 and CDR2 sequences are SGHAT and FQNNGV. Trimming cost V 7 bases and J 1 base, with 5 bases left between them. The CDR3 extends over 13 amino acids.

J is TRBJ1-1 and V is TRBV7-6; tentative D call: TRBD1 (5 bases). Per the germline V gene, CDR1 is SGHVS and CDR2 is FNYEAQ. The V gene lost 9 bases and the J gene lost 11 bases, with 13 bases spanning the gap. The CDR3 is 10 residues long. The CDR3 protein is CARPGPRAFF. The DNA of the CDR3 is TGTGCCAGACCGGGACCTCGGGCTTTCTTT.

The J gene is TRBJ1-5, the V gene TRBV2; 7 nucleotides agree with TRBD1. With 7 bases clipped from V and 4 bases from J, the junction kept 16 bases outside the gene matches. Germline CDR1 SNHLY, CDR2 FYNNEI. The CDR3 length is 17 residues. CDR3 amino acids: CASKVGRGQRGNQPQHF. The CDR3 DNA reads as TGTGCCAGCAAAGTTGGGAGGGGACAGCGAGGGAATCAGCCCCAGCATTTT.

The chain combines TRBV6-5 with TRBJ2-5, with 7 positions matching TRBD1. The CDR3 runs 12 residues. Unmatched junction bases numbered 8, after V lost 11 bases and J lost 5 bases. From germline, CDR1 is MNHEY and CDR2 SVGAGI. DNA for the CDR3: TGTGCCGGGACAGAGAACGGTGAGACCCAGTACTTC. Amino acid sequence: CAGTENGETQYF.

This clone was observed once. DNA for the CDR3: TGTGCCTGGGGGCGCTTCAGGGTTGCGAGGGGCTACACCTTC. It translates to CAWGRFRVARGYTF. This chain uses TRBV30 with TRBJ1-2; possible D gene TRBD1, 5 bases. Trimming removed 5 bases at V and 8 bases at J, with 21 bases between. Looked up from germline, CDR1 is GTSNPN and CDR2 is SVGIG (reference sequence). The length of the CDR3 is 14 residues.

V usage is TRBV6-1 and J usage is TRBJ2-2; the D is unclear. Germline-derived CDR1 and CDR2 are MNHNS and SASEGT. Between the trimmed V and J ends, which lost 2 bases and 0 bases, there was a span of 10 bases. The CDR3 length is 16 residues. CDR3 sequence reads: CASSEYGSPNTGELFF. The CDR3 DNA sequence: TGTGCCAGCAGTGAATACGGCAGTCCGAACACCGGGGAGCTGTTTTTT.

This clone was counted a single time. This rearrangement joins TRBV5-1 to TRBJ1-1; no definite D call. V was clipped by 4 bases and J by 0 bases, with 16 bases between them. The germline V gene encodes CDR1 SGHRS and CDR2 YFSETQ. The CDR3 covers 16 residues. CDR3 sequence reads: CASSLGRQPMNTEAFF. For the CDR3, the DNA is TGCGCCAGCAGCCTAGGGAGGCAACCGATGAACACTGAAGCTTTCTTT. The full variable domain, in which reference TRBV5-1 and TRBJ1-1 provide the parts outside the CDR3, is KAGVTQTPRYLIKTRGQQVTLSCSPISGHRSVSWYQQTPGQGLQFLFEYFSETQRNKGNFPGRFSGRQFSNSRSEMNVSTLELGDSALYLCASSLGRQPMNTEAFFGQGTRLTVV.

The gene calls are TRBV2 and TRBJ1-1, with D possibly matching TRBD1 (6 bases). The germline gives CDR1 SNHLY, CDR2 FYNNEI. The length of the CDR3 is 17 residues. V was cut by 9 bases and J by 2 bases, with 25 bases left in between. The CDR3 DNA reads as TGTGCCAGACCCTACCTTTGGGGGCAAGAGGGAAACACTGAAGCTTTCTTT. As protein: CARPYLWGQEGNTEAFF.